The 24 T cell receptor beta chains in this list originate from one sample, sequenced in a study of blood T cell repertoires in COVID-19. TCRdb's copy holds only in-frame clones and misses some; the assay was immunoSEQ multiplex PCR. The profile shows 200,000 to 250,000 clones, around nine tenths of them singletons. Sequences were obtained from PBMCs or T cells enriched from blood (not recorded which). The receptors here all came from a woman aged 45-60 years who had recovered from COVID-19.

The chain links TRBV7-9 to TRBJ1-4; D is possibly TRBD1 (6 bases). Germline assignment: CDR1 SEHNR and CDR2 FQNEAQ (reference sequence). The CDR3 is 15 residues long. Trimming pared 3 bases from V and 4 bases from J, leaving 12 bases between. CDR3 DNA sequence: TGTGCCAGCAGCTTGAACAGGGAGGGTAATGAAAAACTGTTTTTT. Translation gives CASSLNREGNEKLFF.

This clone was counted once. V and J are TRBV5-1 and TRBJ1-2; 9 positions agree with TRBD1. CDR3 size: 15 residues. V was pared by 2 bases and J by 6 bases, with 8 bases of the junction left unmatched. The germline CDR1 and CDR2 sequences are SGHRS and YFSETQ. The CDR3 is CASSLTGGALDGYTF. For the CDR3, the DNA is TGCGCCAGCAGCTTAACAGGGGGCGCTTTGGATGGCTACACCTTC.

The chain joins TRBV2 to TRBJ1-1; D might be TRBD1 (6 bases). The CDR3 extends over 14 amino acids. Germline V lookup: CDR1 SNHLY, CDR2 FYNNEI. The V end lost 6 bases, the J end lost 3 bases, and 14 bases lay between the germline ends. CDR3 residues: CASRRGGRDTEAFF. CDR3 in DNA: TGTGCCAGCAGAAGGGGGGGAAGGGACACTGAAGCTTTCTTT.

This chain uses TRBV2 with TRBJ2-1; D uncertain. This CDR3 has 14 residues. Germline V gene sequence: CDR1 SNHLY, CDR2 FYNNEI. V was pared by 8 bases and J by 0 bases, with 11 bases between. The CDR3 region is CASSVGNSYNEQFF. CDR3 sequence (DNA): TGTGCCAGCTCTGTGGGCAACTCCTACAATGAGCAGTTCTTC.

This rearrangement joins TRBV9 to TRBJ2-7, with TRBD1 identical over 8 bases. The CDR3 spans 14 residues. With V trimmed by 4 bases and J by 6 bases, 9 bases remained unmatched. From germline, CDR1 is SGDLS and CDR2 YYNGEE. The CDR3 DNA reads TGTGCCAGCAGCTCTCACACAGGGGGTAGCGAGCAGTACTTC. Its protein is CASSSHTGGSEQYF.

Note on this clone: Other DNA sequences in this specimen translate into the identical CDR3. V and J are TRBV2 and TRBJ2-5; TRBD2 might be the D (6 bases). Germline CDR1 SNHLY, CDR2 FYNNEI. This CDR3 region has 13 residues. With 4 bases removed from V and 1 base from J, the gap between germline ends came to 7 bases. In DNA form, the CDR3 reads TGTGCCAGCAGTGGGGACTCCCAAGAGACCCAGTACTTC. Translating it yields CASSGDSQETQYF.

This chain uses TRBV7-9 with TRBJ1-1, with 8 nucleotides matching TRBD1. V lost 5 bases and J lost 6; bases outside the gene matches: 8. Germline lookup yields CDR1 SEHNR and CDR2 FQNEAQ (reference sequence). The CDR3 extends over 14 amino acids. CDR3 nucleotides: TGTGCCAGCAGCCCAGGGGGCCAGGGGGCTGAAGCTTTCTTT. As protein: CASSPGGQGAEAFF.

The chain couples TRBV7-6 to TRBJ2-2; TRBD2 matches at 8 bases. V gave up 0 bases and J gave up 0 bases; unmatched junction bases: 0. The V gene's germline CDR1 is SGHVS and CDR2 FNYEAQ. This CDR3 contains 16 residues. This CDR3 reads CASSLASGANTGELFF. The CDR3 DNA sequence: TGTGCCAGCAGCTTAGCTAGCGGGGCGAACACCGGGGAGCTGTTTTTT.

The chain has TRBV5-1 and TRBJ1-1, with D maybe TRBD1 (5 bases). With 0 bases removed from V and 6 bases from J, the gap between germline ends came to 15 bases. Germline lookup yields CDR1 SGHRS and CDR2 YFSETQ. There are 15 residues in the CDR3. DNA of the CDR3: TGCGCCAGCAGCTTGGTCGGTGGCGGGGGGTCTGAAGCTTTCTTT. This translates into CASSLVGGGGSEAFF.

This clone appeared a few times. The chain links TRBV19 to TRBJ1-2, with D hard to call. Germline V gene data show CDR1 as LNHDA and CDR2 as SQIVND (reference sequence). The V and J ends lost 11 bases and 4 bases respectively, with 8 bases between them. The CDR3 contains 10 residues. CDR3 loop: CASGGYGYTF. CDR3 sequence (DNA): TGTGCCTCAGGAGGCTATGGCTACACCTTC.

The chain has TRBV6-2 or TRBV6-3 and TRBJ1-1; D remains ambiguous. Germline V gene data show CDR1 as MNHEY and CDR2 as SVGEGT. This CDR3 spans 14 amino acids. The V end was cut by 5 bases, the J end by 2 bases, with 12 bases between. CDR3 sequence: CASSQQVFNTEAFF. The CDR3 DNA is TGTGCCAGCAGTCAGCAGGTGTTCAACACTGAAGCTTTCTTT.

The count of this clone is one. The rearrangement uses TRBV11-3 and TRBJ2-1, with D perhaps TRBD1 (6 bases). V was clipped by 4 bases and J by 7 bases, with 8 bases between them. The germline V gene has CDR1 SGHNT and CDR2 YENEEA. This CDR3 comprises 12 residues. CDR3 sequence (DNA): TGTGCCAGCAGCTCAGGGGTGAATGAGCAGTTCTTC. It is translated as CASSSGVNEQFF.

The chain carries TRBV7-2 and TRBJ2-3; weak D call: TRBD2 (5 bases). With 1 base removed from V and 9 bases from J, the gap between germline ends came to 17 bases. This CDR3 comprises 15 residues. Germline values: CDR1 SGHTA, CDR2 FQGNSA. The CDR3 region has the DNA TGTGCCAGCAGCTTAGAAGAGGGCCCTTGGAACACGCAGTATTTT. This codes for CASSLEEGPWNTQYF.

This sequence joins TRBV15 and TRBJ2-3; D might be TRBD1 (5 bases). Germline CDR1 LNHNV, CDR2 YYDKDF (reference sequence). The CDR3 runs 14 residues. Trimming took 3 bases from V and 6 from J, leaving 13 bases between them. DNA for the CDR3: TGTGCCACCAGCAGTCCAGGGCGTTTGGATACGCAGTATTTT. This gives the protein CATSSPGRLDTQYF.

CDR3 loop: CASSFGLAGGNEQFF. In DNA form, the CDR3 reads TGTGCCAGCAGCTTCGGACTAGCGGGAGGGAATGAGCAGTTCTTC. The chain employs TRBV9 and TRBJ2-1, with TRBD2 identical over 15 bases. V was clipped by 4 bases and J by 7 bases; unmatched bases: 3. The germline V gene has CDR1 SGDLS and CDR2 YYNGEE. This CDR3 has 15 amino acids.

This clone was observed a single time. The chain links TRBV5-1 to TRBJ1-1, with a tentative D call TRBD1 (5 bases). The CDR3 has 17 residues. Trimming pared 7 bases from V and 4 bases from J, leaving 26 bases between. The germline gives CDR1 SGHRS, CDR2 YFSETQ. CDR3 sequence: CASHPPGQGHRFTEAFF. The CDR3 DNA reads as TGCGCCAGCCATCCGCCCGGGCAGGGCCATCGGTTCACTGAAGCTTTCTTT.

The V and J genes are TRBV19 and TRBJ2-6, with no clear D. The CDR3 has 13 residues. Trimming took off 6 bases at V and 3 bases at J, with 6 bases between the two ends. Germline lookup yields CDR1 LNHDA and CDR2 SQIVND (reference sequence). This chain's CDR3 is CASSSVGANVLTF. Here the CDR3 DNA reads TGTGCCAGTAGCAGCGTTGGGGCCAACGTCCTGACTTTC.

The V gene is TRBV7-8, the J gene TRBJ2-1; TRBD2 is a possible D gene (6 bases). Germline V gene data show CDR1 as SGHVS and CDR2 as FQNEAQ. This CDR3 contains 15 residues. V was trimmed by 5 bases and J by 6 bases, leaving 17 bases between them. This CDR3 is CASSTSGDGSNEQFF. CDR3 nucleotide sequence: TGTGCCAGCAGCACGTCGGGAGACGGGAGCAATGAGCAGTTCTTC.

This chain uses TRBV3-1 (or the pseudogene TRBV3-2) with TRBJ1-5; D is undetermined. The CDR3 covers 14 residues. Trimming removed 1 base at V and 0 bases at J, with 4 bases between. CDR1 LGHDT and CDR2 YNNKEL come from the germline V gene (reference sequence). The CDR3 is CASSQGHSNQPQHF. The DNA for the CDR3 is TGTGCCAGCAGCCAAGGGCATAGCAATCAGCCCCAGCATTTT.

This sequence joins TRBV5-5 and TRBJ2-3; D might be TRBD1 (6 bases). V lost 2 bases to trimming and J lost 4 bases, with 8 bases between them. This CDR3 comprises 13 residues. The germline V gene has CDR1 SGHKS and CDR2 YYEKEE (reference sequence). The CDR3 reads CASSLGGSDTQYF. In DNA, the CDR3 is TGTGCCAGCAGCTTAGGGGGATCAGATACGCAGTATTTT.

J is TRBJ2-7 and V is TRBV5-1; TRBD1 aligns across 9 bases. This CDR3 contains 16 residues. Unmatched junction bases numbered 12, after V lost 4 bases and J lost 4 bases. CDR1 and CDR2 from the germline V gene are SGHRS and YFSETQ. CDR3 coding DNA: TGCGCCAGCAGCCTACAAACCGGGACAGGGATATACGAGCAGTACTTC. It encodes CASSLQTGTGIYEQYF.

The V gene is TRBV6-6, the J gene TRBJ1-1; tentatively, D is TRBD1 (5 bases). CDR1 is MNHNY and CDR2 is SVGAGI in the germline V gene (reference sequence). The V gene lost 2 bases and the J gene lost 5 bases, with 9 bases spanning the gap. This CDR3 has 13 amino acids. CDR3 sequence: CASSYTGQTEAFF. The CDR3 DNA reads TGTGCCAGCAGTTACACAGGACAAACTGAAGCTTTCTTT.

DNA for the CDR3: TGTGCCAGCAGTTTGTCACATTACAATGAGCAGTTCTTC. Amino acids: CASSLSHYNEQFF. This chain joins TRBV12-3 or TRBV12-4 and TRBJ2-1; D is ambiguous. The V end was cut by 3 bases, the J end by 4 bases, with 7 bases between. The CDR3 contains 13 residues.

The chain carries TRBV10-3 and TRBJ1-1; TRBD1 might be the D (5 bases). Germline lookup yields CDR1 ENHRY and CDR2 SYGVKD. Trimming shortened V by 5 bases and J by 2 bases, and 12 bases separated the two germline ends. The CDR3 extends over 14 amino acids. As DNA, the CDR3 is TGTGCCATCAGTAGACAGTACGCTAACACTGAAGCTTTCTTT. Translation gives CAISRQYANTEAFF.